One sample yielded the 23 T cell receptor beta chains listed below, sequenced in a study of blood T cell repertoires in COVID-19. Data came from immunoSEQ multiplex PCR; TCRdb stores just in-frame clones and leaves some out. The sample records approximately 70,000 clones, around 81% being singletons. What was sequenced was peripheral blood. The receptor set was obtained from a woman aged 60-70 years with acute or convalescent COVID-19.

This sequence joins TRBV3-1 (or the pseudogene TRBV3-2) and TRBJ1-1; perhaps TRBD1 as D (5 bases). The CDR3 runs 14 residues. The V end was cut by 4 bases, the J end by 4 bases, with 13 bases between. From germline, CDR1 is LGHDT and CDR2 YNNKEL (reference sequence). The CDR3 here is CASSPARGSTEAFF. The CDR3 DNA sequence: TGTGCCAGCAGCCCGGCTAGGGGAAGCACTGAAGCTTTCTTT.

The CDR3: CASSLQRGNTIYF. CDR3 DNA sequence: TGTGCCAGCAGCTTACAACGGGGAAACACCATATATTTT. The rearrangement joins TRBV13 to TRBJ1-3; D not certain. Trimming stripped 2 bases from V and 4 bases from J, with 6 bases between. In germline, CDR1 is PRHDT, CDR2 FYEKMQ (reference sequence). The CDR3 contains 13 residues.

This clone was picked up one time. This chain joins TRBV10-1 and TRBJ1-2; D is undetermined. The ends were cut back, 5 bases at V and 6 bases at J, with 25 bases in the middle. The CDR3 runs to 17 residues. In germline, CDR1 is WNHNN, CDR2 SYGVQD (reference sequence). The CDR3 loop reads CASSRALKRGMRDGYTF. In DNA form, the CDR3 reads TGCGCCAGCAGTAGGGCACTCAAAAGAGGAATGAGGGATGGCTACACCTTC.

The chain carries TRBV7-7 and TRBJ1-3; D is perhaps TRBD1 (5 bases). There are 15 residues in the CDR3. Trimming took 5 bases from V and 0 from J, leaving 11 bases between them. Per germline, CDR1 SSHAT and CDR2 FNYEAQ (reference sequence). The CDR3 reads CASSPDSLSGNTIYF. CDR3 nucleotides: TGTGCCAGCAGCCCCGACAGTCTCTCTGGAAACACCATATATTTT.

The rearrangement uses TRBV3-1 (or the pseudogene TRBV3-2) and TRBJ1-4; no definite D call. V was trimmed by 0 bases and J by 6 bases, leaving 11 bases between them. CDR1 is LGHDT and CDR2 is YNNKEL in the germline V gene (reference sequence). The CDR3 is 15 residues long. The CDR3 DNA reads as TGTGCCAGCAGCCAAGATCCGGGTTACGATGAAAAACTGTTTTTT. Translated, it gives CASSQDPGYDEKLFF.

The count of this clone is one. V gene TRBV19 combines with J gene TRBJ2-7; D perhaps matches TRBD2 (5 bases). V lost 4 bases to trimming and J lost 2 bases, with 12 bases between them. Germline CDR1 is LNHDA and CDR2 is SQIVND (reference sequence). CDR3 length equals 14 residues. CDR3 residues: CASSNLPGTYEQYF. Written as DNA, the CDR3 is TGTGCCAGTAGTAATCTTCCGGGAACCTACGAGCAGTACTTC.

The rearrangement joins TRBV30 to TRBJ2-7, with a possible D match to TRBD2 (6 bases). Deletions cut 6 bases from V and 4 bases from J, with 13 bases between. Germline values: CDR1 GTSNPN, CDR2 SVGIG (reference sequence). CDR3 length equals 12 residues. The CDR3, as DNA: TGTGCCTGCTGTCCCGGAGGGTACGAGCAGTACTTC. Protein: CACCPGGYEQYF.

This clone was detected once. For the CDR3, the DNA is TGTGCCAGCAGGATGACAGGGGGAAGTGGCTACACCTTC. Its protein product is CASRMTGGSGYTF. The rearrangement links TRBV6-5 to TRBJ1-2; 9 bases align to TRBD1. The CDR3 sequence is 13 residues long. Germline lookup yields CDR1 MNHEY and CDR2 SVGAGI. J gave up 7 bases and V 6 bases, and 6 bases lay outside the gene matches.

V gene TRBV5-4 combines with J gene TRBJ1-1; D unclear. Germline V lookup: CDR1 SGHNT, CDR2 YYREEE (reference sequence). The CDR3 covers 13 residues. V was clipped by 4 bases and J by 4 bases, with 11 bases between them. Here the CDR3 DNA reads TGTGCCAGCAGCCCCCGGGATATCACTGAAGCTTTCTTT. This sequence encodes CASSPRDITEAFF.

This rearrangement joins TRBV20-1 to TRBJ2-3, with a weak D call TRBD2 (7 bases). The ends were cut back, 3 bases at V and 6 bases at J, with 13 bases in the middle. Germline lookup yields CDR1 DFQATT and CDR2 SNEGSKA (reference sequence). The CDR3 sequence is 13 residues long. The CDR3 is CSASWSGGDTQYF. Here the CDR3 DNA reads TGCAGTGCTAGTTGGTCGGGGGGCGATACGCAGTATTTT.

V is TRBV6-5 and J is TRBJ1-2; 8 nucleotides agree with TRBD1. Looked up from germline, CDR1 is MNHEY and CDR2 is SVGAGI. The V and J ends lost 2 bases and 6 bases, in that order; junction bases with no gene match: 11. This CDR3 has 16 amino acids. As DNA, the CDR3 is TGTGCCAGCAGTTACCGTCGGGACAGGCCGGCCCATGGCTACACCTTC. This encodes CASSYRRDRPAHGYTF.

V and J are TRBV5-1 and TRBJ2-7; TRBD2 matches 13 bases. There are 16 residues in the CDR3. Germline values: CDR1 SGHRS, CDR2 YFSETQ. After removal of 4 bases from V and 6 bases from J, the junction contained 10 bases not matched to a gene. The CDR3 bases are TGCGCCAGCAGCATCGGACTAGCGGGGGCGATCGGCGAGCAGTACTTC. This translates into CASSIGLAGAIGEQYF.

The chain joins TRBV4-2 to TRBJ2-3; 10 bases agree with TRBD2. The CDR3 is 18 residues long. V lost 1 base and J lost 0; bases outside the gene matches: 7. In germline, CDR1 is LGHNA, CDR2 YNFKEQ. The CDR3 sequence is CASSQGRAGGPSTDTQYF. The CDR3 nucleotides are TGTGCCAGCAGCCAAGGTCGAGCGGGGGGGCCGAGCACAGATACGCAGTATTTT.

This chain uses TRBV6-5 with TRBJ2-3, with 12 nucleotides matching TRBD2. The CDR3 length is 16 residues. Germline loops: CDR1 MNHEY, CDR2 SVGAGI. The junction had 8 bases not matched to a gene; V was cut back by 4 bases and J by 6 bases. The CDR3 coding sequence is TGTGCCAGCAGTTCGAGACTAGCGGGGGATCGGGATACGCAGTATTTT. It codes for CASSSRLAGDRDTQYF.

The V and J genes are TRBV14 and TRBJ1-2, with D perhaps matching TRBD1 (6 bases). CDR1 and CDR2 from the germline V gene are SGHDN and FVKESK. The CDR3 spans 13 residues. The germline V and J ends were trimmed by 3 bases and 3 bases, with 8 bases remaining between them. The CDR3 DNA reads TGTGCCAGCAGCCAGGGGGCTGACTATGGCTACACCTTC. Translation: CASSQGADYGYTF. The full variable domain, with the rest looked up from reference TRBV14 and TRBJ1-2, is EAGVTQFPSHSVIEKGQTVTLRCDPISGHDNLYWYRRVMGKEIKFLLHFVKESKQDESGMPNNRFLAERTGGTYSTLKVQPAELEDSGVYFCASSQGADYGYTFGSGTRLTVV.

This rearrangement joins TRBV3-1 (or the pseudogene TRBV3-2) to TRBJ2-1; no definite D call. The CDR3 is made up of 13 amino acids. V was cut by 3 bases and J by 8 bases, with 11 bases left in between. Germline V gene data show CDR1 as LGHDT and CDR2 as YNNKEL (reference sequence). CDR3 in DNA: TGTGCCAGCAGCCAGATAACAGTTGATGAGCAGTTCTTC. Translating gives CASSQITVDEQFF.

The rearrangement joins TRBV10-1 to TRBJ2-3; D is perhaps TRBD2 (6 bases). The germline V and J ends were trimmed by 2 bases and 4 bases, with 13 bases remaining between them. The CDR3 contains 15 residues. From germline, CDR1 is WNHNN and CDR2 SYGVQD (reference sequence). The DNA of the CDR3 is TGCGCCAGCAGTGAGGTCGGGGGACGGGCAGATACGCAGTATTTT. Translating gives CASSEVGGRADTQYF.

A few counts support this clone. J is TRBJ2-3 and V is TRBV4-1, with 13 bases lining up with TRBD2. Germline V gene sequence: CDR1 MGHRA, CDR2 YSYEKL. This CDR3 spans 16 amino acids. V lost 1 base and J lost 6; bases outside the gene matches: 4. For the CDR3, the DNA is TGCGCCAGCAGCCAAGGGACTAGCGGGGGCCGGGATACGCAGTATTTT. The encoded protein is CASSQGTSGGRDTQYF.

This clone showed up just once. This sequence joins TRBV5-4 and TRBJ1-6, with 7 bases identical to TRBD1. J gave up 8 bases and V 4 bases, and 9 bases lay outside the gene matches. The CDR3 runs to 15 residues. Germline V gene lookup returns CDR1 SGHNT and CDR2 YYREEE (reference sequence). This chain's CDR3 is CASSPGGTEDSPLHF. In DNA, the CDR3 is TGTGCCAGCAGCCCCGGAGGGACAGAGGATTCACCCCTCCACTTT. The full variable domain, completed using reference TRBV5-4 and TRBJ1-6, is ETGVTQSPTHLIKTRGQQVTLRCSSQSGHNTVSWYQQALGQGPQFIFQYYREEENGRGNFPPRFSGLQFPNYSSELNVNALELDDSALYLCASSPGGTEDSPLHFGNGTRLTVT.

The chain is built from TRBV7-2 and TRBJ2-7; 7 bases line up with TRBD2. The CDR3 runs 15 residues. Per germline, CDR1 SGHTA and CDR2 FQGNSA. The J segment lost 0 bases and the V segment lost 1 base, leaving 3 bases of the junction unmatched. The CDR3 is CASSLGGGNSYEQYF. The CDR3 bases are TGTGCCAGCAGCTTAGGGGGGGGGAACTCCTACGAGCAGTACTTC.

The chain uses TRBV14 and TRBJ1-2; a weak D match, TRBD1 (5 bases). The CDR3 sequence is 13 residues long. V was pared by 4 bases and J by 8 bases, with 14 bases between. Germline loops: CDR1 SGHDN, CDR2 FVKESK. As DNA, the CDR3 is TGTGCCAGCAGCCCGGGACTTCAGGAGGGCTACACCTTC. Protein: CASSPGLQEGYTF.

The CDR3 protein is CASSLLAPGASYEQYF. The DNA for the CDR3 is TGTGCCAGCAGTTTACTTGCCCCAGGCGCCTCCTACGAGCAGTACTTC. The chain combines TRBV27 with TRBJ2-7; D not certain. The V gene's germline CDR1 is MNHEY and CDR2 SMNVEV (reference sequence). The CDR3 consists of 16 residues. V shed 2 bases and J shed 0 bases, with 14 bases lying between them.

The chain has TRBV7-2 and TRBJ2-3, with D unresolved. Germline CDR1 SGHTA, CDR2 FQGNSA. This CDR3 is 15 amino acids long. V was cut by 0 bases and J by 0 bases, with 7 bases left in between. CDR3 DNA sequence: TGTGCCAGCAGCTTAGCCGGAGCCAGCACAGATACGCAGTATTTT. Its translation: CASSLAGASTDTQYF.